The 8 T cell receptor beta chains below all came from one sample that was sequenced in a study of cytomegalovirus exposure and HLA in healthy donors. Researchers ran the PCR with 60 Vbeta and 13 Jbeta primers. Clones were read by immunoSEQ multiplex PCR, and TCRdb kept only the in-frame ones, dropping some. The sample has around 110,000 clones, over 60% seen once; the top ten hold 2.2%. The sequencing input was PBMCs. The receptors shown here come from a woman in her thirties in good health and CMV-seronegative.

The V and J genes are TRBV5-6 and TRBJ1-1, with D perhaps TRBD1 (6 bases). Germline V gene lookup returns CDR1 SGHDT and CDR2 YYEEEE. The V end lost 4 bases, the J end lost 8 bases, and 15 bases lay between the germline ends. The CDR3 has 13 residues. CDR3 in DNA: TGTGCCAGCAGCCCCGGGACAAGGAGAGAAGCTTTCTTT. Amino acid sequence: CASSPGTRREAFF.

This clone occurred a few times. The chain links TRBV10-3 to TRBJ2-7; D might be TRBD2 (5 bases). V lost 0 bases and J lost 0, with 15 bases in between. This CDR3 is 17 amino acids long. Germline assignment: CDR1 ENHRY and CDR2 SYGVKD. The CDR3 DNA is TGTGCCATCAGTGAGTCCTTGGTCGGGGAAAACTCCTACGAGCAGTACTTC. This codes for CAISESLVGENSYEQYF.

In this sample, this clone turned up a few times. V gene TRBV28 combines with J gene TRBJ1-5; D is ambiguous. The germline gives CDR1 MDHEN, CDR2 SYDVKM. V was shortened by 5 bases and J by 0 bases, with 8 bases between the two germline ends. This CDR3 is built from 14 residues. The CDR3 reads CASSPPNSNQPQHF. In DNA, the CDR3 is TGTGCCAGCAGTCCCCCTAATAGCAATCAGCCCCAGCATTTT.

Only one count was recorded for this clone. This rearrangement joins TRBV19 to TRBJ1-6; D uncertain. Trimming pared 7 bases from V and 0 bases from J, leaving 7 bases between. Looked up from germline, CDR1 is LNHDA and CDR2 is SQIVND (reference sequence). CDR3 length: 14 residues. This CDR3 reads CASTWSSYNSPLHF. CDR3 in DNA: TGTGCCAGTACTTGGAGCTCCTATAATTCACCCCTCCACTTT. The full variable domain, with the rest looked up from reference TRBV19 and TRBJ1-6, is DGGITQSPKYLFRKEGQNVTLSCEQNLNHDAMYWYRQDPGQGLRLIYYSQIVNDFQKGDIAEGYSVSREKKESFPLTVTSAQKNPTAFYLCASTWSSYNSPLHFGNGTRLTVT.

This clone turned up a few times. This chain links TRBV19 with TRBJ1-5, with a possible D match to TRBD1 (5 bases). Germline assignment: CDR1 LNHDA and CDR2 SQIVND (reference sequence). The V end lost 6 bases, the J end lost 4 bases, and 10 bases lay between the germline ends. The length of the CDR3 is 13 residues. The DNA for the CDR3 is TGTGCCAGTAGCCTCCGGGGGAATCAGCCCCAGCATTTT. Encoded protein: CASSLRGNQPQHF.

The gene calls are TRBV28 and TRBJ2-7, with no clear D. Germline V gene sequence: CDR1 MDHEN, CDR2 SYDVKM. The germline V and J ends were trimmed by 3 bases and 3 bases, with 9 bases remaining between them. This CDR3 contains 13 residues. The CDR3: CASSFQLLYEQYF. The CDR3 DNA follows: TGTGCCAGCAGTTTTCAATTACTCTACGAGCAGTACTTC.

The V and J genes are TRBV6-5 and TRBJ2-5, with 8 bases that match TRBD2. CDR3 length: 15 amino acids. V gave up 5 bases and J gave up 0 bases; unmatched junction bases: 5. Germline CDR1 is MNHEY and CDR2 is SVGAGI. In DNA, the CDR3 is TGTGCCAGCAGTCTACTAGCGGTCGACCAAGAGACCCAGTACTTC. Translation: CASSLLAVDQETQYF.

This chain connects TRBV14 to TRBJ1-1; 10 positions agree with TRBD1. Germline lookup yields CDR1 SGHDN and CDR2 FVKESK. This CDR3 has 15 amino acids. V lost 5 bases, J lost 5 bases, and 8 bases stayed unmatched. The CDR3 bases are TGTGCCAGCAGCACGGGACAGGGGAGTGTGACTGAAGCTTTCTTT. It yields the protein CASSTGQGSVTEAFF.